The next 14 T cell receptor beta chains were all read from a single sample in a study of T cell repertoires in cytomegalovirus infection. Their antigens remain unidentified. In TCRdb, the reads were re-called with MiXCR into one record per CDR3 protein. The data contain 300,000 or so distinct CDR3 sequences, approximately 25% of them singletons. Sequences were derived from cultured PBMCs, sampled from culture after CMV antigen stimulation. These TCRs come from a human donor in good health (CMV status not recorded). Some clones in this sample may be carry-over from other donors' samples.

This clonotype was recorded a few times. The chain uses TRBV7-6 and TRBJ1-3; possibly TRBD1 for D (6 bases). CDR1 and CDR2 (germline): SGHVS, FNYEAQ. The CDR3 has 14 residues. V was trimmed by 3 bases and J by 15 bases, leaving 21 bases between them. CDR3 residues: CASSLGGFNNRRYF. The CDR3 region has the DNA TGTGCCAGCAGCTTGGGGGGCTTTAACAATCGGAGATATTTT.

The rearrangement links TRBV11-2 to TRBJ2-5; maybe TRBD2 (6 bases). Trimming stripped 2 bases from V and 4 bases from J, with 11 bases between. This CDR3 spans 14 amino acids. Per germline, CDR1 SGHAT and CDR2 FQNNGV. The CDR3 region has the DNA TGTGCCAGCAGCTTACTGGACTATCCAGAGACCCAGTACTTC. Residues: CASSLLDYPETQYF.

This clonotype was seen only a few times. V is TRBV10-3 and J is TRBJ2-3, with 12 bases aligning to TRBD2. J lost 6 bases, V lost 6 bases, and 10 bases had no gene match. This CDR3 is 16 amino acids long. The germline CDR1 and CDR2 sequences are ENHRY and SYGVKD. The CDR3 reads CAIRDRTSGTTDTQYF. The CDR3, as DNA: TGTGCCATCAGGGATCGGACTAGCGGGACGACCGATACGCAGTATTTT.

The chain is built from TRBV6-5 and TRBJ1-1; D not certain. The CDR3 runs to 11 residues. V was cut by 6 bases and J by 8 bases, with 10 bases left in between. Germline V gene lookup returns CDR1 MNHEY and CDR2 SVGAGI. The CDR3 is CASRRAMEAFF. The CDR3 nucleotides read TGTGCCAGCAGGAGGGCCATGGAAGCTTTCTTT.

The rearrangement uses TRBV7-3 and TRBJ2-1, with D uncertain. This CDR3 comprises 16 residues. From germline, CDR1 is SGHTA and CDR2 FQGTGA. The germline V and J ends were trimmed by 5 bases and 5 bases, with 19 bases remaining between them. CDR3 sequence reads: CASSPLGRRPHNEQFF. The CDR3 DNA sequence: TGTGCCAGCAGCCCCCTAGGCCGACGCCCTCACAATGAGCAGTTCTTC.

This clonotype was seen more than once but under ten times. This chain uses TRBV7-2 with TRBJ2-3, with 7 bases identical to TRBD2. The V and J ends lost 2 bases and 6 bases, in that order; junction bases with no gene match: 11. Germline assignment: CDR1 SGHTA and CDR2 FQGNSA. This CDR3 spans 16 amino acids. The CDR3 is CASSLFSGLQEDTQYF. CDR3 nucleotide sequence: TGTGCCAGCAGCTTATTTAGCGGGCTCCAAGAGGATACGCAGTATTTT. The variable domain in full, completed from reference TRBV7-2 and TRBJ2-3, reads GAGVSQSPSNKVTEKGKDVELRCDPISGHTALYWYRQSLGQGLEFLIYFQGNSAPDKSGLPSDRFSAERTGGSVSTLTIQRTQQEDSAVYLCASSLFSGLQEDTQYFGPGTRLTVL.

The V call is TRBV28, the J call TRBJ2-3; 8 bases agree with TRBD2. CDR3 length: 14 amino acids. Germline values: CDR1 MDHEN, CDR2 SYDVKM. V was clipped by 6 bases and J by 4 bases; unmatched bases: 6. The DNA for the CDR3 is TGTGCCAGCAGCCCCGGACTAGCTCCAGATACGCAGTATTTT. Translation gives CASSPGLAPDTQYF.

The CDR3 reads CASSDAGLPFYGYTF. The CDR3 bases are TGTGCCAGTAGTGATGCGGGTCTCCCCTTCTATGGCTACACCTTC. The rearrangement joins TRBV19 to TRBJ1-2; D is ambiguous. The CDR3 covers 15 residues. V was clipped by 5 bases and J by 4 bases, with 17 bases between them. From germline, CDR1 is LNHDA and CDR2 SQIVND (reference sequence).

The CDR3 protein is CASSPRVVAGDYSGANVLTF. Written as DNA, the CDR3 is TGTGCCAGCTCACCCCGTGTGGTGGCAGGGGACTACTCTGGGGCCAACGTCCTGACTTTC. The genes are TRBV18 and TRBJ2-6, with a tentative D call TRBD2 (7 bases). The CDR3 contains 20 residues. V lost 3 bases, J lost 0 bases, and 21 bases lay in between. Germline values: CDR1 KGHSH, CDR2 LQKENI.

The genes are TRBV27 and TRBJ2-5; D is unclear. V lost 4 bases, J lost 5 bases, and 11 bases lay in between. CDR3 length equals 13 residues. Germline assignment: CDR1 MNHEY and CDR2 SMNVEV (reference sequence). CDR3 nucleotide sequence: TGTGCCAGCAGTTCAAACCACGGGGAGACCCAGTACTTC. It yields the protein CASSSNHGETQYF.

The chain carries TRBV10-3 and TRBJ2-5, with D hard to call. This CDR3 has 12 residues. Germline V lookup: CDR1 ENHRY, CDR2 SYGVKD. The V and J ends lost 2 bases and 1 base respectively, with 2 bases between them. CDR3 sequence: CAISEAQETQYF. In nucleotides, the CDR3 is TGTGCCATCAGTGAGGCCCAAGAGACCCAGTACTTC.

The sample holds one count of this clonotype. This rearrangement joins TRBV19 to TRBJ2-1; D is possibly TRBD1 (6 bases). Trimming cost V 4 bases and J 6 bases, with 16 bases left between them. The CDR3 is 15 amino acids. The germline V gene encodes CDR1 LNHDA and CDR2 SQIVND (reference sequence). CDR3: CASSKTGRDINEQFF. In nucleotides, the CDR3 is TGTGCCAGTAGTAAAACAGGGCGCGACATCAATGAGCAGTTCTTC.

Many counts were recorded for this clonotype. The rearrangement uses TRBV7-2 and TRBJ2-6; D ambiguous. V was trimmed by 2 bases and J by 1 base, leaving 9 bases between them. Germline lookup yields CDR1 SGHTA and CDR2 FQGNSA. This CDR3 comprises 16 residues. The chain's CDR3 is CASSLSLASGANVLTF. CDR3 DNA: TGTGCCAGCAGCTTAAGTTTGGCTTCTGGGGCCAACGTCCTGACTTTC.

The chain combines TRBV4-2 with TRBJ1-2; D is possibly TRBD1 (6 bases). V lost 0 bases, J lost 4 bases, and 15 bases lay in between. The CDR3 contains 16 residues. Germline CDR1 is LGHNA and CDR2 is YNFKEQ. The CDR3 DNA reads as TGTGCCAGCAGCCAAGAAGATTGGGGGCTGGGCTATGGCTACACCTTC. It is translated as CASSQEDWGLGYGYTF.